These 2 T cell receptor beta chains were sequenced from one sample in a study of graft-versus-host responses after intestinal transplantation. Libraries were prepared by immunoSEQ multiplex PCR; TCRdb keeps only in-frame clonotypes and omits some of them. In the table there are about 6,800 clones, 20% to 30% of which are singletons. The sample here was alloreactive CD4+ T cells from a mixed lymphocyte reaction culture, taken before intestinal transplant. This sample's subset: CFSE-low proliferating T cells sorted from approximately six-day pre-transplant mixed lymphocyte reaction (GvH or HvG direction). These receptors came from a human patient who received an intestinal transplant.

By frequency in the sample, this clone is large. In the same sample, other DNA sequences code for this CDR3. This chain links TRBV6-6 with TRBJ2-2, with D perhaps TRBD1 or TRBD2 (6 bases each). Germline lookup yields CDR1 MNHNY and CDR2 SVGAGI (reference sequence). V lost 1 base and J lost 5, with 11 bases in between. This CDR3 contains 15 residues. The CDR3 DNA reads TGTGCCAGCAGTTACTGGGGGGCTTATACCGGGGAGCTGTTTTTT. Translated, it gives CASSYWGAYTGELFF.

The chain employs TRBV19 and TRBJ1-2, with D possibly being TRBD1 (6 bases). Trimming took off 3 bases at V and 2 bases at J, with 10 bases between the two ends. The CDR3 runs to 14 residues. Germline-derived CDR1 and CDR2 are LNHDA and SQIVND (reference sequence). CDR3 amino acids: CASSIGGQNYGYTF. The DNA for the CDR3 is TGTGCCAGTAGTATCGGCGGACAGAACTATGGCTACACCTTC.